The clone carrying this TCR beta chain has only a few counts. The target antigen is unknown. The primer mix had 60 Vbeta and 13 Jbeta primers. Here immunoSEQ multiplex PCR was the method, and the copy in TCRdb shows in-frame clones only, minus some. The table lists approximately 190,000 clones, 80% to 85% of them singletons, with less than 0.85% in the top ten. The germline gives CDR1 MNHEY, CDR2 SMNVEV (reference sequence). After removal of 1 base from V and 4 bases from J, the junction contained 9 bases not matched to a gene. The CDR3 consists of 17 residues. The entry originates in a study of cytomegalovirus exposure and HLA in healthy donors. Overall study findings and caveats: Sequencing likely caused a cluster of highly shared sequence variants.

Sequenced sample: PBMCs. The receptor's source is a woman younger than 35 in good health and CMV-seronegative. V gene TRBV27 combines with J gene TRBJ1-1; 10 bases align to TRBD1. The CDR3 loop reads CASSLYGTGASGTEAFF. The CDR3 DNA reads TGTGCCAGCAGTTTATATGGGACAGGGGCTTCTGGCACTGAAGCTTTCTTT.